This is a list of T cell receptor beta chains from one sample in a study of OX40 agonist ivuxolimab in advanced cancers. Libraries were prepared by immunoSEQ multiplex PCR; TCRdb keeps only in-frame clonotypes and omits some of them. This sample has 55,000 to 80,000 clones, with 80% to 90% found just once. The specimen was CD4+ or CD8+ T cells sorted from blood, collected in a trial of the OX40 agonist ivuxolimab. The receptors were sampled from an adult with an advanced solid tumor such as melanoma, head and neck, liver or kidney cancer. The CDR3 runs from the conserved cysteine through the conserved F or W. Fields, in order: CDR3 length, V gene, clone size, CDR3 protein. Clone size, where shown, is once, few, many, or a class for clones that have expanded.

>12|TRBV15|-
CATQGLYEKLFF
>14|TRBV28|-
CASSWDSAYNEQFF
>13|TRBV6-5|-
CASTHGITETQYF
>15|TRBV11-2|once
CASSAGPSSSYEQYF
>12|TRBV19|-
CASSIGSSEQFF
>15|TRBV27|-
CASSSGTGVYNEQFF
>12|TRBV27|-
CASSLSGGDAFF
>18|TRBV7-9|-
CASSLSPGTGSNTGELFF
>15|TRBV27|-
CASSPIFSGANVLTF
>15|TRBV5-8|-
CASSFRRTHSYEQYF
>15|TRBV30|-
CAWSVQVSSVGELFF
>16|TRBV27|-
CASSGLAGGYTGELFF
>15|TRBV7-8|-
CASSLGTRKSGELFF
>15|TRBV11-1|-
CASSNQPGGQETQYF
>12|TRBV13|-
CASSLLRHEQYF
>14|TRBV5-5|-
CASSFRVADQPQHF
>16|TRBV7-8|few
CASSTGRISGANVLTF
>14|TRBV4-1|-
CASSIVTDSYEQYF
>16|TRBV7-6|-
CASSLYLSSGGGEQFF
>14|TRBV27|-
CASSYGGSNQPQHF
>15|TRBV5-8|once
CASSLARGSNQPQHF
>14|TRBV30|-
CAWSPGHPNTEAFF
>14|TRBV19|-
CASSWGTGVGEQYF
>16|TRBV25-1|-
CASSVLAGVDTGELFF
>13|TRBV28|-
CASSFTGRDTQYF
>14|TRBV5-4|-
CASSPDRGVYGYTF
>15|TRBV6-1|-
CASRSGLAGYNEQFF
>14|TRBV11-2|-
CASSLAAGGYGYTF
>11|TRBV2|-
CASSRVTGYTF
>16|TRBV9|-
CASSVALSSSYNEQFF
>16|TRBV7-6|-
CASSPTGTKIPNEQFF
>15|TRBV19|-
CASSMGTGDVNGYTF
>14|TRBV5-5|-
CASSLAWGPQPQHF
>13|TRBV30|-
CAYRSGGAYTQYF
>15|TRBV7-9|-
CASSLKLSTYNEQFF
>17|TRBV9|-
CASSAVGEGTGKYEQYF
>13|TRBV28|-
CASSFRRNNEQFF
>12|TRBV29-1|-
CSVDVGHQEQFF
>15|TRBV27|few
CASSLLDPSYNEQFF
>16|TRBV9|once
CASSVALAVNTDTQYF
>14|TRBV4-1|once
CASSQDKGGYEQYF
>14|TRBV11-1|-
CASSSAGNNSPLHF
>13|TRBV29-1|-
CSVSPGFGDTQYF
>15|TRBV4-1|-
CASSQPGGRNTEAFF
>20|TRBV2|once
CASSGPPRTSGSEYQETQYF
>12|TRBV29-1|-
CSVERGQGNKLF